The 9 T cell receptor beta chains presented below share a single source sample, sequenced in a study of T-cell reconstitution after alpha-beta-depleted transplantation in children. During its preparation, the TCRbeta library received unique molecular identifiers. From the PCR reads, TCRdb called clonotypes with MiXCR, one entry per CDR3 protein. The table records 500,000 to 600,000 distinct CDR3 sequences, 32% of them present only once. The starting material was PBMCs from the stem cell graft donor, obtained from the stem cell graft. The receptors were sampled from a human donor who donated a stem cell graft to a child with aplastic anemia.

The V gene is TRBV4-2, the J gene TRBJ1-5; D possibly corresponds to TRBD1 (6 bases). This CDR3 has 14 amino acids. Germline assignment: CDR1 LGHNA and CDR2 YNFKEQ. V lost 3 bases and J lost 4, with 10 bases in between. For the CDR3, the DNA is TGTGCCAGCAGCCACGTGGACAGAAATCAGCCCCAGCATTTT. Translating gives CASSHVDRNQPQHF.

This clonotype was counted only a few times. The chain employs TRBV15 and TRBJ2-1; a possible D gene is TRBD2 (6 bases). V dropped 3 bases and J dropped 8 bases, with 17 bases sitting between them. Germline V gene lookup returns CDR1 LNHNV and CDR2 YYDKDF (reference sequence). This CDR3 is 15 amino acids long. CDR3 coding DNA: TGTGCCACCAGCAGCCCTAGCGTTTTTTGGGATGAGCAGTTCTTC. It yields the protein CATSSPSVFWDEQFF.

This clonotype was counted a few times. This chain links TRBV18 with TRBJ1-5, with D perhaps TRBD1 (5 bases). Trimming cost V 2 bases and J 7 bases, with 12 bases left between them. The CDR3 totals 14 residues. CDR1 is KGHSH, CDR2 LQKENI, per germline. CDR3 protein: CASSPSGWDQPQHF. In DNA form, the CDR3 reads TGTGCCAGCTCACCATCAGGGTGGGACCAGCCCCAGCATTTT.

This clonotype has a count of ten or more. This sequence joins TRBV20-1 and TRBJ2-7; D may be TRBD1 or TRBD2 (5 bases each). V lost 1 base and J lost 5, with 12 bases in between. CDR3 length: 13 residues. Germline CDR1 and CDR2: DFQATT and SNEGSKA (reference sequence). The DNA of the CDR3 is TGCAGTGCTAGAGGCGGCAGGGACCACGAGCAGTACTTC. This codes for CSARGGRDHEQYF.

The CDR3 spells CASSLGLATIKTYEQYF. For the CDR3, the DNA is TGTGCCAGCAGCTTGGGACTAGCGACCATTAAAACCTACGAGCAGTACTTC. The genes are TRBV3-1 and TRBJ2-7, with 10 bases matching TRBD2. This CDR3 comprises 17 residues. V gave up 5 bases and J gave up 2 bases; unmatched junction bases: 12. CDR1 and CDR2 from the germline V gene are LGHDT and YNNKEL (reference sequence).

V is TRBV9 and J is TRBJ2-7; 10 bases match TRBD2. CDR1 and CDR2 from the germline V gene are SGDLS and YYNGEE. The CDR3 has 19 amino acids. V trimming: 4 bases; J trimming: 4 bases; junction bases outside the gene matches: 20. This CDR3 reads CASSPRASGSAPREYEQYF. The CDR3 DNA reads TGTGCCAGCAGCCCCCGGGCTAGCGGGAGCGCCCCCCGAGAGTACGAGCAGTACTTC.

The V call is TRBV4-2, the J call TRBJ1-5, with no clear D. Germline V gives CDR1 LGHNA, CDR2 YNFKEQ. Trimming stripped 0 bases from V and 3 bases from J, with 3 bases between. The CDR3 loop spans 13 amino acids. The DNA of the CDR3 is TGTGCCAGCAGCCAAGATAACAATCAGCCCCAGCATTTT. This sequence encodes CASSQDNNQPQHF.

The chain combines TRBV20-1 with TRBJ2-2; D gene uncertain. CDR1 DFQATT and CDR2 SNEGSKA come from the germline V gene (reference sequence). V was cut by 7 bases and J by 4 bases, with 13 bases left in between. There are 13 residues in the CDR3. The CDR3 loop is CSEGQEITGELFF. DNA of the CDR3: TGCAGTGAAGGGCAGGAAATCACCGGGGAGCTGTTTTTT.

This clonotype was recorded once. The chain has TRBV10-3 and TRBJ2-3; 9 bases match TRBD2. Germline values: CDR1 ENHRY, CDR2 SYGVKD. The CDR3 loop spans 15 amino acids. J lost 2 bases, V lost 8 bases, and 8 bases had no gene match. CDR3 amino acids: CAIAPLAGPTDTQYF. In DNA form, the CDR3 reads TGTGCCATCGCCCCTCTAGCGGGGCCCACAGATACGCAGTATTTT.